This is a list of T cell receptor beta chains from one sample in a study of cytomegalovirus exposure and HLA in healthy donors. Here immunoSEQ multiplex PCR was the method, and the copy in TCRdb shows in-frame clones only, minus some. The table has around 140,000 clones, 70% to 85% seen once. Sequenced material: PBMCs. Every receptor here comes from a man aged 30-40 years in good health and CMV-seropositive. Each CDR3 is given with its conserved first and last residue. The D gene is left open where the match is weak. The size of a clone is reported for some rows only, either as once, few or many, or as a class for expanded clones.

D gene	V gene	J gene	clone size	CDR3 DNA	CDR3 protein
.	TRBV10-3	TRBJ2-7	once	TGTGCCATCAGTGAAGGAGGACTCGAGCAGTACTTC	CAISEGGLEQYF
TRBD1	TRBV6-6	TRBJ2-2	once	TGTGCCAGCAGTTTAGGACAGGTGAACACCGGGGAGCTGTTTTTT	CASSLGQVNTGELFF
TRBD1	TRBV27	TRBJ2-7	few	TGTGCCAGCAGTTTAGACGGGACAGGGAACTACGAGCAGTACTTC	CASSLDGTGNYEQYF
TRBD1	TRBV6-6	TRBJ1-2	.	TGTGCCAGCAGTAAGACCGGGACAGGTCATGGCTACACCTTC	CASSKTGTGHGYTF
.	TRBV30	TRBJ1-6	.	TGTGCCTGGGTAACGACAGGCGGAAATTCACCCCTCCACTTT	CAWVTTGGNSPLHF
TRBD2	TRBV4-2	TRBJ2-7	.	TGTGCCAGCAGCCAAGGCCCTCTAGGGCGGGAGGGACCTTACGAGCAGTACTTC	CASSQGPLGREGPYEQYF
TRBD1	TRBV14	TRBJ1-2	.	TGTGCCAGCAGCCTGAGACAGGGGGCAGGTTATGGCTACACCTTC	CASSLRQGAGYGYTF
.	TRBV5-4	TRBJ1-2	.	TGTGCCAGCAGCTTGTGGGGGGGCCTCCAAGGGGGCTACACCTTC	CASSLWGGLQGGYTF
.	TRBV7-8	TRBJ2-5	.	TGTGCCAGCAGCTCTCCCGGGACAGGGAGGACTAGCCCTTCGTCATATAAGACCCAGTACTTC	CASSSPGTGRTSPSSYKTQYF
.	TRBV6-1	TRBJ1-4	once	TGTGCCAGCAGTGAAGCGAAACCTAAACGAGGGGAAAAACTGTTTTTT	CASSEAKPKRGEKLFF
.	TRBV2	TRBJ2-3	.	TGTGCCAGCAATGCTGGGACTAGCACAGATACGCAGTATTTT	CASNAGTSTDTQYF
TRBD1	TRBV29-1	TRBJ1-1	.	TGCAGCATCCAAGGGACAGGGGGCACTGAAGCTTTCTTT	CSIQGTGGTEAFF
.	TRBV7-9	TRBJ2-1	.	TGTGCCAGCAGCCACAACAATGAGCAGTTCTTC	CASSHNNEQFF
.	TRBV7-9	TRBJ1-4	.	TGTGCCAGCAGCTTGTTAGGGGCTGGTGAAAAACTGTTTTTT	CASSLLGAGEKLFF
TRBD2	TRBV6-1	TRBJ2-5	few	TGTGCCAGCAACCGACGGGAGGGTAAAGAGACCCAGTACTTC	CASNRREGKETQYF
.	TRBV7-9	TRBJ2-2	.	TGTGCCAGCAGCTTACGCTCTACGAACACCGGGGAGCTGTTTTTT	CASSLRSTNTGELFF
.	TRBV18	TRBJ2-5	once	TGTGCCAGCTCATCTAAAGAGACCCAGTACTTC	CASSSKETQYF
.	TRBV5-6	TRBJ1-3	few	TGTGCCAGCAGGTTCGAGGGGGGGCACACCATATATTTT	CASRFEGGHTIYF
TRBD2	TRBV7-9	TRBJ2-3	.	TGTGCCAGCAGCGTCGGACTAGCGGGCACAGATACGCAGTATTTT	CASSVGLAGTDTQYF
TRBD1	TRBV18	TRBJ1-6	.	TGTGCCAGCTCACCGACAGGGGGATCACCCCTCCACTTT	CASSPTGGSPLHF
.	TRBV28	TRBJ2-7	.	TGTGCCAGCAGTTTTCTGCAGGGCCACGAGCAGTACTTC	CASSFLQGHEQYF
.	TRBV10-2	TRBJ2-1	.	TGCGCCAGCGACCTTACTAGCTCCTACAATGAGCAGTTCTTC	CASDLTSSYNEQFF